This T cell receptor beta chain was retrieved from a study of shared clonotypes between healthy human individuals. CDR1 SEHNR and CDR2 FQNEAQ come from the germline V gene (reference sequence). The V and J ends lost 5 bases and 8 bases respectively, with 12 bases between them. The CDR3 covers 12 residues. In regard to this clone: The sample has other DNA sequences that encode this CDR3 too.

Clones were sequenced by immunoSEQ multiplex PCR, and TCRdb holds only the in-frame ones, with some missing. The data show over 2 million clones, approximately 95% seen once. The naive CD8 population came from CD45RO-negative cells selected for CCR7, without terminally differentiated effector memory CD45RA+ cells. Those who donated, Caucasian adults without exception, all lived in Nashville, Tennessee. The TCR was taken from a man between 18 and 29 years old in good health. This rearrangement joins TRBV7-9 to TRBJ1-1; the D gene is possibly TRBD1 (6 bases). The source material was naive CD8+ T cells sorted from blood. CDR3 residues: CASSLGAVEAFF. The CDR3 nucleotides are TGTGCCAGCAGCCTGGGGGCGGTAGAAGCTTTCTTT.